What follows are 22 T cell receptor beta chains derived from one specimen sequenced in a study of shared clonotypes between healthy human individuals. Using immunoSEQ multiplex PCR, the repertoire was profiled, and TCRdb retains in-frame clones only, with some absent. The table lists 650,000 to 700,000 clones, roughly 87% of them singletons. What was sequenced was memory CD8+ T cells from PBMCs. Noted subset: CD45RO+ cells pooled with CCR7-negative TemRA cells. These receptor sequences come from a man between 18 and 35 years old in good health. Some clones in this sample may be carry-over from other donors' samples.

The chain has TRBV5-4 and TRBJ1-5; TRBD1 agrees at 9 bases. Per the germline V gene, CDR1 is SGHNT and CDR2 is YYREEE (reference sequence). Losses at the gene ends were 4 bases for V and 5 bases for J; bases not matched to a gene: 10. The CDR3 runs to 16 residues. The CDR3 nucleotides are TGTGCCAGCAGCCGAGGTGGACAGGGGATCGATCAGCCCCAGCATTTT. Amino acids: CASSRGGQGIDQPQHF.

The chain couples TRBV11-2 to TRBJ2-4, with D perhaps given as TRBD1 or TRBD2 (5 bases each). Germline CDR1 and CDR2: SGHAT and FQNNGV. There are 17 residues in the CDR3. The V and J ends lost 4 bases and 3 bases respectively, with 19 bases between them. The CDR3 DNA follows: TGTGCCAGCAGCTCCCCTTGGGACCTCTTAGACAAAAACATTCAGTACTTC. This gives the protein CASSSPWDLLDKNIQYF.

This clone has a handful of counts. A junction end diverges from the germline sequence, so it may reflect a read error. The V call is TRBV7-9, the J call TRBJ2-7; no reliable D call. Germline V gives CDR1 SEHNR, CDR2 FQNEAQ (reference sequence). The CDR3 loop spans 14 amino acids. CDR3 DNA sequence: TGCGCCAGCAGCCACGTCCAGGAGAGCTACGAGCAGTACTTC. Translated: CASSHVQESYEQYF.

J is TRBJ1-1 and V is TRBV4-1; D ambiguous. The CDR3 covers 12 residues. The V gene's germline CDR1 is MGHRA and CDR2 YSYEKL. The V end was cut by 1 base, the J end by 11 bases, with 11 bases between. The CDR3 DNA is TGCGCCAGCAGCCAAGGGTCAATGGGCGCTTTCTTT. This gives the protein CASSQGSMGAFF.

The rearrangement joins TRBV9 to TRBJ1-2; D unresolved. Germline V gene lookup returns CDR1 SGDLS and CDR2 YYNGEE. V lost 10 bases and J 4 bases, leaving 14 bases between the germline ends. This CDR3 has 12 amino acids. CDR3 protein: CASSPMPYGYTF. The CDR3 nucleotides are TGTGCCTCTTCCCCTATGCCCTATGGCTACACCTTC.

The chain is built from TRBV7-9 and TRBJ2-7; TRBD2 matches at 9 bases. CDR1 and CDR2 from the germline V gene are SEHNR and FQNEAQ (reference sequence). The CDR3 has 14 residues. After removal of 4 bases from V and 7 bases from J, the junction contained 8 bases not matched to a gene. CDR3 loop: CASSWIAGEGEQYF. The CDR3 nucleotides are TGTGCCAGCAGCTGGATAGCGGGAGAGGGGGAGCAGTACTTC.

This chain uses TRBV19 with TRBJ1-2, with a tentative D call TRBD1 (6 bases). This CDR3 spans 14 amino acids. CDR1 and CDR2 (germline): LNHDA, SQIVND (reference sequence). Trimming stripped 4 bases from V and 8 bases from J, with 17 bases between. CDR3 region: CASSRGPWTEGYTF. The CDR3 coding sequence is TGTGCCAGTAGTAGGGGACCATGGACAGAAGGCTACACCTTC.

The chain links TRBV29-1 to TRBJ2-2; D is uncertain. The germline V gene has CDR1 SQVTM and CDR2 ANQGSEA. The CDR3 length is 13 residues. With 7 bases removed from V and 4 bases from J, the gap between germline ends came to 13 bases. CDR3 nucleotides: TGCAGCGCCTTTGTCGGCGGCACCGGGGAGCTGTTTTTT. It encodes CSAFVGGTGELFF.

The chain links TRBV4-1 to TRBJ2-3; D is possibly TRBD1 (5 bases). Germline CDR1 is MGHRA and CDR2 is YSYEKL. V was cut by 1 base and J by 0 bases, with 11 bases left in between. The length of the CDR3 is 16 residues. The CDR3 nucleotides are TGCGCCAGCAGCCAAGTCCGGACATCTAGCACAGATACGCAGTATTTT. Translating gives CASSQVRTSSTDTQYF.

The CDR3: CASSPGTGVHEQYF. Here the CDR3 DNA reads TGTGCCAGCAGCCCAGGGACAGGGGTCCACGAGCAGTACTTC. The rearrangement links TRBV13 to TRBJ2-7; 10 bases are a match to TRBD1. Losses at the gene ends were 5 bases for V and 5 bases for J; bases not matched to a gene: 6. Per germline, CDR1 PRHDT and CDR2 FYEKMQ (reference sequence). The length of the CDR3 is 14 residues.

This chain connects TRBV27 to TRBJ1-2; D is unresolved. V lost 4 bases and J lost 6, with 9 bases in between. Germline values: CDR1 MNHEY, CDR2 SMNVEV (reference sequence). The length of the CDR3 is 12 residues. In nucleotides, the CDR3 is TGTGCCAGCAGTTGGGGAGGCAATGGCTACACCTTC. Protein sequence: CASSWGGNGYTF.

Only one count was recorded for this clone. The DNA of the CDR3 is TGTGCCTGGAGGGTCGTATCTGGAAACACCATATATTTT. Translated: CAWRVVSGNTIYF. J is TRBJ1-3 and V is TRBV30, with D unclear. The germline CDR1 and CDR2 sequences are GTSNPN and SVGIG (reference sequence). This CDR3 has 13 residues. V lost 3 bases, J lost 1 base, and 7 bases lay in between. Full variable domain (remainder filled in from reference TRBV30 and TRBJ1-3): SQTIHQWPATLVQPVGSPLSLECTVEGTSNPNLYWYRQAAGRGLQLLFYSVGIGQISSEVPQNLSASRPQDRQFILSSKKLLLSDSGFYLCAWRVVSGNTIYFGEGSWLTVV.

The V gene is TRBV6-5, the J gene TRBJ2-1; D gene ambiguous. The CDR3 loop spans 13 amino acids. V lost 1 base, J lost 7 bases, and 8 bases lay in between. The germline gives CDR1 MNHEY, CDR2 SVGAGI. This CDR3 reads CASSYYQKNEQFF. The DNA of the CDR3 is TGTGCCAGCAGTTACTACCAGAAGAATGAGCAGTTCTTC.

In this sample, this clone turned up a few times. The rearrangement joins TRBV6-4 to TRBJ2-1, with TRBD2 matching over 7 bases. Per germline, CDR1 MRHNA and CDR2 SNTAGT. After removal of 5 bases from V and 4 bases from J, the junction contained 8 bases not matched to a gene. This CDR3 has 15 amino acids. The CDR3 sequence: CASSPGLADYNEQFF. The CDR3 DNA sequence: TGTGCCAGCAGTCCAGGGCTAGCGGATTACAATGAGCAGTTCTTC.

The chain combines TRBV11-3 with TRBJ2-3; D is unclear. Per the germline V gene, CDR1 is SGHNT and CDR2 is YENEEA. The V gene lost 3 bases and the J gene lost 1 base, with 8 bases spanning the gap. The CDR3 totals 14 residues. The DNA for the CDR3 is TGTGCCAGCAGCTTCGGCAGCCGCACAGATACGCAGTATTTT. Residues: CASSFGSRTDTQYF.

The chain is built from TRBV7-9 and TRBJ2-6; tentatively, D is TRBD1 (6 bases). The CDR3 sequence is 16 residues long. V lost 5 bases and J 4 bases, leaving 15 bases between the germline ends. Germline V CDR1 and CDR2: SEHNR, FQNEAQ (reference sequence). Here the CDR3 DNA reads TGTGCCAGCAGCCTTTCATCAGGGGTGGGGGCCAACGTCCTGACTTTC. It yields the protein CASSLSSGVGANVLTF. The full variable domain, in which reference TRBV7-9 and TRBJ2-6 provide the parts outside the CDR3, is DTGVSQNPRHKITKRGQNVTFRCDPISEHNRLYWYRQTLGQGPEFLTYFQNEAQLEKSRLLSDRFSAERPKGSFSTLEIQRTEQGDSAMYLCASSLSSGVGANVLTFGAGSRLTVL.

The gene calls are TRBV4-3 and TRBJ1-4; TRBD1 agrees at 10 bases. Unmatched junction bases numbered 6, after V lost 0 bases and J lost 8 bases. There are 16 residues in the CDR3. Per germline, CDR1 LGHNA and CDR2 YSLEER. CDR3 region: CASSQDYGTGAEKLFF. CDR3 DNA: TGCGCCAGCAGCCAAGATTACGGGACAGGGGCCGAAAAACTGTTTTTT.

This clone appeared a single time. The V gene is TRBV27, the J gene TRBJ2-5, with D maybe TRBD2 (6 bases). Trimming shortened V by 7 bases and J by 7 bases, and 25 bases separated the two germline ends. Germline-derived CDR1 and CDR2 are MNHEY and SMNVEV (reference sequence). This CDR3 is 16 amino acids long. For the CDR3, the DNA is TGTGCCAGCACACCTAGGACGGCGGAGGGTGGGGGGACCCAGTACTTC. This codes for CASTPRTAEGGGTQYF.

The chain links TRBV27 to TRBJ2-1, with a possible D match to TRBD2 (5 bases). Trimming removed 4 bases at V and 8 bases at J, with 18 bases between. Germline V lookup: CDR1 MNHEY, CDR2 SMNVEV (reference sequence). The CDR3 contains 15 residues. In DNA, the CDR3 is TGTGCCAGCAGTTCCTACCGGGGAAGCGAGCATGAGCAGTTCTTC. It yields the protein CASSSYRGSEHEQFF.

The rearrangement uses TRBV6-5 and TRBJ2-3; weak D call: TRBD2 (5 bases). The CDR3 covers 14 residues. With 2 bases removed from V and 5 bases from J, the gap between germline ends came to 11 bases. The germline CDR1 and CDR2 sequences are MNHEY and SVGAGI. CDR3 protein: CASSYAGLIDTQYF. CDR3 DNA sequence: TGTGCCAGCAGTTACGCCGGACTCATAGATACGCAGTATTTT.

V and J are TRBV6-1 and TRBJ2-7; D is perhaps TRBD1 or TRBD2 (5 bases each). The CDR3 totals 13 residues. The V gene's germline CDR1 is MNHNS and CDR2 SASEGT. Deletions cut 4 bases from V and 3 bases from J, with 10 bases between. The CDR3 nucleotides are TGTGCCAGCAGTGGAACTAGGGGCTACGAGCAGTACTTC. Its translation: CASSGTRGYEQYF.

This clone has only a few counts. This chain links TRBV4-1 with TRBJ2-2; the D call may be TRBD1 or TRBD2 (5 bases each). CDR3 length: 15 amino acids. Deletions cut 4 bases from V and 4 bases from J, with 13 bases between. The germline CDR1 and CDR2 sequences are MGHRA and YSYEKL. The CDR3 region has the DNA TGCGCCAGCAGCCCGGCACCGGGGCGCACCGGGGAGCTGTTTTTT. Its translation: CASSPAPGRTGELFF.